The entry below gives a single TCR beta chain sequence along with its context. The antigen remains unidentified. This CDR3 has 18 residues. The V gene lost 2 bases and the J gene lost 0 bases, with 17 bases spanning the gap. CDR1 is SEHNR, CDR2 FQNEAQ, per germline (reference sequence). The data derive from a study of STAT5B mutations in CD4+ large granular lymphocyte leukemia. Study context: Healthy donors showed HLA-associated enrichment of the CDR3 'QG' motif. General study results and limits: Main leukemic clonotypes were patient-specific, but more than 20% appeared at low frequency elsewhere.

TCRdb's copy holds only in-frame clones and misses some; the assay was immunoSEQ multiplex PCR. Of about 27,000 clones detected, around two thirds appear once; the ten largest clones hold roughly a tenth. The sample consisted of CD4+ T cells from blood buffy coats. This chain joins TRBV7-9 and TRBJ2-4, with D perhaps matching TRBD1 (5 bases). This receptor was taken from a human donor in good health. The chain's CDR3 is CASSLRMTTGAAKNIQYF. CDR3 bases: TGTGCCAGCAGCTTACGAATGACCACTGGGGCAGCCAAAAACATTCAGTACTTC.